Following are 2 T cell receptor beta chains from one sample sequenced in a study of cytomegalovirus exposure and HLA in healthy donors. In the PCR, 60 Vbeta and 13 Jbeta primers were used. TCRdb's table, derived via immunoSEQ multiplex PCR, lists solely in-frame clones and lacks some. The table has about 140,000 clones, about 80% seen once. Sequenced material: PBMCs. All receptors come from a man aged 25 to 40 in good health and CMV-seronegative.

This clone showed up just once. The chain joins TRBV27 to TRBJ2-3; TRBD2 matches at 7 bases. Germline assignment: CDR1 MNHEY and CDR2 SMNVEV (reference sequence). The CDR3 extends over 16 amino acids. V shed 4 bases and J 0 bases; nucleotides not matched to a gene: 7. CDR3 nucleotides: TGTGCCAGCAGTTCCAGACTAGCTGCTAGCACAGATACGCAGTATTTT. It codes for CASSSRLAASTDTQYF.

The genes are TRBV6-1 and TRBJ2-2; D gene uncertain. This CDR3 comprises 15 residues. CDR1 and CDR2 (germline): MNHNS, SASEGT. V was shortened by 6 bases and J by 1 base, with 12 bases between the two germline ends. The CDR3 is CASRTALRNTGELFF. CDR3 nucleotides: TGTGCCAGCAGAACTGCCTTGAGGAACACCGGGGAGCTGTTTTTT.